This TCR beta chain was identified during a study of Ad26.COV2.S vaccination and SARS-CoV-2 variants. Produced via immunoSEQ multiplex PCR; TCRdb's table is partial and in-frame only. Of 440,000 or so clones in the sample, roughly nine tenths were seen once. This CDR3 is built from 17 residues. Trimming took 3 bases from V and 8 from J; bases not matched to a gene: 17. Germline assignment: CDR1 SGDLS and CDR2 YYNGEE. Treatment here: roughly 20 received Ad26.COV2.S at low or high dose, single or two shots; a few received placebo; per-sample allocation not given. Sample collection was performed on day 63 after the first vaccine or placebo injection.

The receptor was isolated from a person aged 18-60 years who received the Ad26.COV2.S COVID-19 vaccine or a placebo. The chain links TRBV9 to TRBJ2-1; 7 positions match TRBD1. Sequenced here: peripheral blood, sampled in a trial of Ad26.COV2.S vaccine versus placebo. The DNA of the CDR3 is TGTGCCAGCAGCGGGGGTACAGGGGAAGGCAGTCTCGATGAGCAGTTCTTC. Amino acids: CASSGGTGEGSLDEQFF. Full variable domain (rest looked up from reference TRBV9 and TRBJ2-1): DSGVTQTPKHLITATGQRVTLRCSPRSGDLSVYWYQQSLDQGLQFLIQYYNGEERAKGNILERFSAQQFPDLHSELNLSSLELGDSALYFCASSGGTGEGSLDEQFFGPGTRLTVL.